This T cell receptor (beta chain) stems from a study of blood T cell repertoires in COVID-19. Looking at the study overall: T cells, B-cell-depleted T cells, or PBMCs provided the cDNA or gDNA that served as material.

Assay: immunoSEQ multiplex PCR; the TCRdb copy retains only in-frame clones and omits some. The sample lists roughly 80,000 clones; roughly 82% were seen once. The trim removed 5 bases at V and 7 bases at J, leaving 4 bases unmatched. The CDR3 is made up of 11 amino acids. Germline CDR1 and CDR2: DFQATT and SNEGSKA (reference sequence). This receptor was obtained from a man aged 45-65 years with acute or convalescent COVID-19. The source material was peripheral blood. This chain links TRBV20-1 with TRBJ1-1; TRBD1 agrees at 7 bases. Written as DNA, the CDR3 is TGCAGTGCTGGACAGGTCTTTGAAGCTTTCTTT. Its translation: CSAGQVFEAFF.